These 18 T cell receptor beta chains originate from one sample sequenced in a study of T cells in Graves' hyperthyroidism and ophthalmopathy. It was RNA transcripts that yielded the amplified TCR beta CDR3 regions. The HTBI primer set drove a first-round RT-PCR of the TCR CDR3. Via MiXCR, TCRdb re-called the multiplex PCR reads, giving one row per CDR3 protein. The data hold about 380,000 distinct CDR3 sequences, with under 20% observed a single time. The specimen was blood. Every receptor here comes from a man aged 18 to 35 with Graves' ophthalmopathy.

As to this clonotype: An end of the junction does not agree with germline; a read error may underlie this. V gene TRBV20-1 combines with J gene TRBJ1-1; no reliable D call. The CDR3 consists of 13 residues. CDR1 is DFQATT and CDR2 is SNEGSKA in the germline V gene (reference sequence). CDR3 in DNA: TGCGGTGGTCCACACCCCCGGAACACTGGAGCTTTCTTT. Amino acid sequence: CGGPHPRNTGAFF.

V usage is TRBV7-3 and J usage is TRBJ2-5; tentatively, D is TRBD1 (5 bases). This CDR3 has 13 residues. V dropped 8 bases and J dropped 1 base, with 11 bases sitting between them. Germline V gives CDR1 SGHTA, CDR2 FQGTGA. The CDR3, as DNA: TGTGCCAGCGCGGAAGGGGCCCAAGAGACCCAGTACTTC. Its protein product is CASAEGAQETQYF.

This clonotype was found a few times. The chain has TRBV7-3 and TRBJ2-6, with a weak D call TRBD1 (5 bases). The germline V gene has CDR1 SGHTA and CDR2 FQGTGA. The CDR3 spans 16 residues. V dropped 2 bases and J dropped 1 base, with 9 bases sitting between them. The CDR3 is CASSLGAPSGANVLTF. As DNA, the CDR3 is TGTGCCAGCAGCTTAGGGGCCCCGTCTGGGGCCAACGTCCTGACTTTC.

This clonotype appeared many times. CDR3 DNA: TGCAGCGCGCAGGGACTAGCGGGGTCCTGGGGCACCGGGGAGCTGTTTTTT. Translating it yields CSAQGLAGSWGTGELFF. The chain joins TRBV29-1 to TRBJ2-2, with 13 bases matching TRBD2. The germline gives CDR1 SQVTM, CDR2 ANQGSEA. V shed 7 bases, J shed 4 bases, and the junction held 12 bases outside the gene matches. CDR3 size: 17 residues.

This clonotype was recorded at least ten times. The CDR3 region has the DNA TGCAGTGCGGCCGACCTTGGTTCACCCCTCCACTTT. It codes for CSAADLGSPLHF. This sequence joins TRBV20-1 and TRBJ1-6; no clear D. Per germline, CDR1 DFQATT and CDR2 SNEGSKA (reference sequence). V gave up 6 bases and J gave up 9 bases, with 12 bases separating them. The CDR3 consists of 12 residues.

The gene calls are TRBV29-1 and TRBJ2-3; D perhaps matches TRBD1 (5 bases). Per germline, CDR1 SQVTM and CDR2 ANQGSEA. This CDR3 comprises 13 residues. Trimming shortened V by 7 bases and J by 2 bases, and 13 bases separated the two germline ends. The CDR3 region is CSANQGVTDTQYF. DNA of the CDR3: TGCAGCGCAAACCAGGGTGTCACAGATACGCAGTATTTT.

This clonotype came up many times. The CDR3 loop is CASSLYRGQSYNEQFF. The CDR3, as DNA: TGCGCCAGCAGCCTGTACAGGGGGCAGTCCTACAATGAGCAGTTCTTC. This chain uses TRBV5-1 with TRBJ2-1; the match to TRBD1 covers 9 bases. The CDR3 has 16 residues. Germline lookup yields CDR1 SGHRS and CDR2 YFSETQ. The ends lost 4 bases at V and 1 base at J; junction bases unmatched: 6.

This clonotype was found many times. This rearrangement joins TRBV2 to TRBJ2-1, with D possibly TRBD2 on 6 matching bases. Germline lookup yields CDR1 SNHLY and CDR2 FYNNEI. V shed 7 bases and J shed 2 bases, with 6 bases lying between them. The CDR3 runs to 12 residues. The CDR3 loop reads CASTGAYNEQFF. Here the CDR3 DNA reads TGTGCCAGCACGGGGGCCTACAATGAGCAGTTCTTC.

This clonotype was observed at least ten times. The CDR3 region is CASSPNSAGTGYNEQFF. DNA of the CDR3: TGTGCCAGCAGCCCGAACTCGGCCGGGACAGGGTACAATGAGCAGTTCTTC. V and J are TRBV7-6 and TRBJ2-1, with 9 bases lining up with TRBD1. Looked up from germline, CDR1 is SGHVS and CDR2 is FNYEAQ. The CDR3 spans 17 residues. The ends lost 5 bases at V and 4 bases at J; junction bases unmatched: 12. The variable domain in full, with the rest retrieved from reference TRBV7-6 and TRBJ2-1, is GAGVSQSPRYKVTKRGQDVALRCDPISGHVSLYWYRQALGQGPEFLTYFNYEAQQDKSGLPNDRFSAERPEGSISTLTIQRTEQRDSAMYRCASSPNSAGTGYNEQFFGPGTRLTVL.

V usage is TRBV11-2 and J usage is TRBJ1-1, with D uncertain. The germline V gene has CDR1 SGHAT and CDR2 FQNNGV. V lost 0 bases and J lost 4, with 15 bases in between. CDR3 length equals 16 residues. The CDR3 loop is CASSLDRLGLGTEAFF. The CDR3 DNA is TGTGCCAGCAGCTTAGACCGACTGGGGTTGGGCACTGAAGCTTTCTTT.

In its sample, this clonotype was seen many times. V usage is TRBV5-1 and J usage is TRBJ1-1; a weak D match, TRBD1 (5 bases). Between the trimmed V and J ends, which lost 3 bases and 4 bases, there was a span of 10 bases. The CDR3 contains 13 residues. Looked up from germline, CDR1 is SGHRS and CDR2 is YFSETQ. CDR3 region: CASSWEGRTEAFF. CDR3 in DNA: TGCGCCAGCAGCTGGGAGGGGCGCACTGAAGCTTTCTTT.

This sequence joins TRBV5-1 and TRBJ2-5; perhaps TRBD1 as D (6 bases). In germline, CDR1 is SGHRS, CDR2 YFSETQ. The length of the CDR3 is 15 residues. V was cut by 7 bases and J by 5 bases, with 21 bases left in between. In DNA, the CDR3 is TGCGCCAGCCAACCGGGTTACAGGGATCGTGAGACCCAGTACTTC. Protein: CASQPGYRDRETQYF. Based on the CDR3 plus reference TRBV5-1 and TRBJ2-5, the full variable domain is KAGVTQTPRYLIKTRGQQVTLSCSPISGHRSVSWYQQTPGQGLQFLFEYFSETQRNKGNFPGRFSGRQFSNSRSEMNVSTLELGDSALYLCASQPGYRDRETQYFGPGTRLLVL.

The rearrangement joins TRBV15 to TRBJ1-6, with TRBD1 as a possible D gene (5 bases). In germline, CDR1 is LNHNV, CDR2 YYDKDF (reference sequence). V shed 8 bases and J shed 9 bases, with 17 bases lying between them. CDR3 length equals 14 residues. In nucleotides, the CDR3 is TGTGCCACCGGGGTTAAGGGGAGAAGTTCACCCCTCCACTTT. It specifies CATGVKGRSSPLHF.

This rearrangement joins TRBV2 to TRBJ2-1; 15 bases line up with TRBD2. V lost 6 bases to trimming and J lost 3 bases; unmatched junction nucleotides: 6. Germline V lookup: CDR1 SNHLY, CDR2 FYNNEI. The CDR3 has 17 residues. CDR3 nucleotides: TGTGCCAGCAGAGGACTAGCGGGGGGGCCCAGCTACAATGAGCAGTTCTTC. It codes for CASRGLAGGPSYNEQFF.

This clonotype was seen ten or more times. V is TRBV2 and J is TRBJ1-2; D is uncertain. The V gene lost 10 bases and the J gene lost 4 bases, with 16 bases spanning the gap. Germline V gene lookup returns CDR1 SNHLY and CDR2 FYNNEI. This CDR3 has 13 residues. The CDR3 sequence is CAITPMEVYGYTF. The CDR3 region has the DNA TGTGCCATCACTCCCATGGAAGTCTATGGCTACACCTTC. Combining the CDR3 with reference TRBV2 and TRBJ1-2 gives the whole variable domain EPEVTQTPSHQVTQMGQEVILRCVPISNHLYFYWYRQILGQKVEFLVSFYNNEISEKSEIFDDQFSVERPDGSNFTLKIRSTKLEDSAMYFCAITPMEVYGYTFGSGTRLTVV.

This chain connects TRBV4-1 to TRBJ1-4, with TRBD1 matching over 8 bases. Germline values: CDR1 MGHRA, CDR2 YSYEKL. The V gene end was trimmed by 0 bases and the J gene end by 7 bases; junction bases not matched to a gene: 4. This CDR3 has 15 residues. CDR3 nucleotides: TGCGCCAGCAGCCAAGATGACAGGGGCAGTGAAAAACTGTTTTTT. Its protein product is CASSQDDRGSEKLFF.

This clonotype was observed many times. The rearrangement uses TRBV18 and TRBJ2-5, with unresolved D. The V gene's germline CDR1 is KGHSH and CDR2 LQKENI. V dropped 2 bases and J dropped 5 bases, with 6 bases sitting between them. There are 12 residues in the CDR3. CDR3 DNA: TGTGCCAGCTCACCAAGTTGGGAGACCCAGTACTTC. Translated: CASSPSWETQYF.

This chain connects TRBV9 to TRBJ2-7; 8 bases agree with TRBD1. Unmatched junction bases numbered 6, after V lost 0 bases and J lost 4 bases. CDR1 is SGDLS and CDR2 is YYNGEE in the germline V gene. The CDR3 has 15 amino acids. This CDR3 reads CASSVGSQGAYEQYF. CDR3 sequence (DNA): TGTGCCAGCAGCGTAGGTTCCCAGGGGGCTTACGAGCAGTACTTC.